This T cell receptor beta chain was recovered during a study of blood T cell repertoires in COVID-19. Overall study context: Sites across the United States, Italy and Spain contributed samples from acute and convalescent COVID-19.

V was clipped by 2 bases and J by 7 bases, with 18 bases between them. CDR1 and CDR2 (germline): MNHNS, SASEGT. This CDR3 has 16 residues. The repertoire was sequenced with immunoSEQ multiplex PCR; TCRdb's copy has only in-frame clones and lacks some. This repertoire shows more than 65,000 clones, roughly 84% found once; its top ten account for 3.5% to 4%. Sequenced sample: peripheral blood. The receptor's source is a man aged 50 to 59 with acute or convalescent COVID-19. The rearrangement links TRBV6-1 to TRBJ2-1; D perhaps matches TRBD2 (6 bases). CDR3: CASSERVREVRNEQFF. The CDR3, as DNA: TGTGCCAGCAGTGAAAGGGTCAGGGAGGTGAGGAATGAGCAGTTCTTC.